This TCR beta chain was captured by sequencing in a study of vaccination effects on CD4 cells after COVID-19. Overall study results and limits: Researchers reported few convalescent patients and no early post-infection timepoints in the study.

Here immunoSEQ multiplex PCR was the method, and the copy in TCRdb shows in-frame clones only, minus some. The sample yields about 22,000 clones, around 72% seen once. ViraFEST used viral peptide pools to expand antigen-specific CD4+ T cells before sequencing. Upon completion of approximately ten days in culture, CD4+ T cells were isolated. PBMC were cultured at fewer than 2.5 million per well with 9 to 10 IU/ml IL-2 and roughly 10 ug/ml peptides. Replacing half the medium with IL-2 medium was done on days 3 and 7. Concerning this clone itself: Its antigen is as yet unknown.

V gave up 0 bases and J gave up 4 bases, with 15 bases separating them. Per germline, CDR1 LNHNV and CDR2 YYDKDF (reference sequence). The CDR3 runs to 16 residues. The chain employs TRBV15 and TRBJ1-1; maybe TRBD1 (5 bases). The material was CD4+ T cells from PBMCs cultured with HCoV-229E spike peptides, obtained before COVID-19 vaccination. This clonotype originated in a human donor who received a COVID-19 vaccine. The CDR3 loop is CATSREWPGGGTEAFF. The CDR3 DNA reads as TGTGCCACCAGCAGAGAATGGCCCGGGGGGGGCACTGAAGCTTTCTTT.